The 10 T cell receptor beta chains below were found in one sample sequenced in a study of Graves' ophthalmopathy and Graves' hyperthyroidism. RNA transcripts yielded amplified TCR beta CDR3 regions. RT-PCR was first run with HTBI primers, then multiplex PCR in a second round. TCRdb processed the multiplex PCR reads anew with MiXCR; each CDR3 protein has one entry. This repertoire shows just over 600,000 distinct CDR3 sequences, approximately 22% found once; its top ten account for more than 5.5%. The sample consisted of peripheral blood. Every receptor here comes from a woman between 18 and 29 years old with stable Graves' hyperthyroidism. Some clones in this sample may be carry-over from other donors' samples.

This clonotype showed up many times. The chain is built from TRBV27 and TRBJ1-1; D unresolved. In germline, CDR1 is MNHEY, CDR2 SMNVEV (reference sequence). Trimming shortened V by 6 bases and J by 6 bases, and 14 bases separated the two germline ends. The CDR3 spans 13 residues. Here the CDR3 reads CASSTTLSPEAFF. The DNA for the CDR3 is TGTGCCAGCAGCACGACCCTGTCCCCTGAAGCTTTCTTT.

This clonotype was counted many times. V and J are TRBV11-1 and TRBJ1-1; weak D call: TRBD1 (5 bases). The CDR3 is 16 residues long. Germline assignment: CDR1 SGHAT and CDR2 FQDESV (reference sequence). V lost 2 bases, J lost 3 bases, and 16 bases lay in between. The CDR3 region is CASSLWSSRGDTEAFF. The CDR3 bases are TGTGCCAGCAGCTTATGGAGCAGCCGGGGCGACACTGAAGCTTTCTTT.

This clonotype was observed many times. The chain combines TRBV20-1 with TRBJ1-1, with 9 nucleotides matching TRBD1. J gave up 5 bases and V 6 bases, and 13 bases lay outside the gene matches. CDR1 and CDR2 (germline): DFQATT, SNEGSKA (reference sequence). This CDR3 is built from 15 residues. The CDR3 coding sequence is TGCAGTGCAATCGCTACCGGGACAGGGAAAACTGAAGCTTTCTTT. Its protein is CSAIATGTGKTEAFF.

This clonotype was observed many times. The V call is TRBV28, the J call TRBJ2-5; maybe TRBD2 (5 bases). Germline CDR1 MDHEN, CDR2 SYDVKM. V was trimmed by 3 bases and J by 1 base, leaving 21 bases between them. The CDR3 is made up of 18 amino acids. The CDR3 coding sequence is TGTGCCAGCAGTTTCATCCGGGGTCAGACTGTCTCCCAAGAGACCCAGTACTTC. This translates into CASSFIRGQTVSQETQYF. Full variable domain (missing parts from reference TRBV28 and TRBJ2-5): DVKVTQSSRYLVKRTGEKVFLECVQDMDHENMFWYRQDPGLGLRLIYFSYDVKMKEKGDIPEGYSVSREKKERFSLILESASTNQTSMYLCASSFIRGQTVSQETQYFGPGTRLLVL.

The chain carries TRBV15 and TRBJ1-2, with unresolved D. V was clipped by 3 bases and J by 0 bases, with 5 bases between them. The germline V gene encodes CDR1 LNHNV and CDR2 YYDKDF (reference sequence). CDR3 length: 13 amino acids. The CDR3 loop is CATSSTANYGYTF. The CDR3 DNA is TGTGCCACCAGCAGTACAGCTAACTATGGCTACACCTTC.

At least ten counts were recorded for this clonotype. The J gene is TRBJ2-2, the V gene TRBV28; D ambiguous. The germline V gene encodes CDR1 MDHEN and CDR2 SYDVKM. The CDR3 loop spans 12 amino acids. Trimming took off 2 bases at V and 4 bases at J, with 2 bases between the two ends. The CDR3: CASSLLTGELFF. The DNA for the CDR3 is TGTGCCAGCAGTTTACTCACCGGGGAGCTGTTTTTT. Using reference TRBV28 and TRBJ2-2 for the parts outside the CDR3, the full variable domain is DVKVTQSSRYLVKRTGEKVFLECVQDMDHENMFWYRQDPGLGLRLIYFSYDVKMKEKGDIPEGYSVSREKKERFSLILESASTNQTSMYLCASSLLTGELFFGEGSRLTVL.

The table lists this clonotype with a few counts. The chain has TRBV27 and TRBJ2-7, with 7 bases identical to TRBD1. CDR3 length equals 15 residues. The germline V gene encodes CDR1 MNHEY and CDR2 SMNVEV (reference sequence). With V trimmed by 1 base and J by 2 bases, 5 bases remained unmatched. CDR3 coding DNA: TGTGCCAGCAGTTTATTTCAGGGGGTTACCTACGAGCAGTACTTC. Translating it yields CASSLFQGVTYEQYF.

A word on this clonotype: This could be a read error, since a much larger clone is one nucleotide away. J is TRBJ1-3 and V is TRBV2; the D is unclear. The V gene lost 11 bases and the J gene lost 0 bases, with 11 bases spanning the gap. CDR1 is SNHLY and CDR2 is FYNNEI in the germline V gene. The CDR3 is made up of 13 amino acids. The CDR3 is CAGRRSSGNTIYF. The CDR3 nucleotides are TGTGCCGGCCGACGGAGCTCTGGAAACACCATATATTTT.

This clonotype was recorded many times. The CDR3 coding sequence is TGCGCCAGCAGCTTCGACGGGGTCGGGCAGCCCCAGCATTTT. It translates to CASSFDGVGQPQHF. The J gene is TRBJ1-5, the V gene TRBV5-1; D unresolved. CDR3 size: 14 residues. Per the germline V gene, CDR1 is SGHRS and CDR2 is YFSETQ. Trimming shortened V by 2 bases and J by 7 bases, and 13 bases separated the two germline ends.

The rearrangement links TRBV2 to TRBJ2-2; no definite D call. The CDR3 sequence is 13 residues long. Per germline, CDR1 SNHLY and CDR2 FYNNEI. Trimming stripped 6 bases from V and 7 bases from J, with 12 bases between. Here the CDR3 DNA reads TGTGCCAGCAGAACTGGGGTTAACGGGGAGCTGTTTTTT. Translation: CASRTGVNGELFF.